Sequencing of this T cell receptor beta chain was carried out in a study of T cell responses to AZD1222 COVID-19 vaccine. Findings and limits, study-wide: Mostly white British, mostly female donors; authors suggested clonal diversity may be underestimated. Regions 160-218 and 743-854 held dominance among vaccine-associated CD4 TCRs, which spanned spike.

Trimming removed 3 bases from V and 5 bases from J; junction bases left unmatched: 9. This CDR3 has 15 amino acids. Germline CDR1 reads SGHNT; CDR2 reads YYREEE (reference sequence). As for this clone: Its antigen is as yet unknown.

The table came from immunoSEQ multiplex PCR; TCRdb's copy has only in-frame clones and leaves some out. The profile shows about 130,000 clones, approximately 92% of them singletons. The analysis combined second doses at about 4 or about 12 weeks. The receptor's source is an adult who received the AZD1222 COVID-19 vaccine. The chain joins TRBV5-4 to TRBJ2-7, with 9 bases fitting TRBD1. Material: peripheral blood, obtained 28 days after the second AZD1222 dose. The CDR3 reads CASSSAGDRDDEQYF. The CDR3 nucleotides read TGTGCCAGCAGCTCGGCGGGGGACAGGGACGACGAGCAGTACTTC.